This T cell receptor (beta chain) was observed in a study of cytomegalovirus exposure and HLA in healthy donors. Study-level information: Among around 170 million T cells, an earlier analysis found roughly 100 million unique TCR beta sequences.

This CDR3 region has 14 residues. Germline V lookup: CDR1 SNHLY, CDR2 FYNNEI. V lost 11 bases to trimming and J lost 1 base; unmatched junction nucleotides: 8. Regarding this clone: Its antigen is unidentified.

PCR employed 60 Vbeta and 13 Jbeta primers. Assay used: immunoSEQ multiplex PCR; TCRdb lists only in-frame clones, some missing. The sample includes about 300,000 clones, roughly 88% seen only once; the top ten take around 4%. Study-wide results and limits: A link between a missense DCLRE1C variant and TCR beta V- and J-gene trimming emerged from a later analysis. Follow-up analysis found HLA locus-dependent TCR association rates, highest for DRB1 and lowest for HLA-C. Cytomegalovirus status was reportedly diagnosed by the classifier with high specificity and sensitivity.

J is TRBJ2-7 and V is TRBV2; 10 positions match TRBD2. The material sequenced was PBMCs. This TCR was recovered from a man between 40 and 49 years old in good health and CMV-seropositive. In DNA, the CDR3 is TGTGCCTCCCTTCGACTAGCGGGTTCCTACGAGCAGTACTTC. It is translated as CASLRLAGSYEQYF.